Below, 23 T cell receptor beta chains from the same sample are listed, as sequenced in a study of blood T cell repertoires in COVID-19. This table comes from immunoSEQ multiplex PCR, and its TCRdb copy is limited to in-frame clones, with some not included. The sample comprises over 120,000 clones, around 84% of which are singletons, and 10% rests with the top ten. The specimen was peripheral blood. Receptors originate from a man between 60 and 75 years old with active or convalescent COVID-19.

The chain recombines TRBV21-1 with TRBJ1-4; no DNA check was done on the table's D call, TRBD1. TRBV21-1 is reported as a pseudogene. CDR3 length: 14 amino acids. This chain's CDR3 is CASSNGTGDEKLFF. DNA of the CDR3: TGTGCCAGCAGCAATGGGACAGGGGACGAAAAACTGTTTTTT.

J is TRBJ1-6 and V is TRBV18; 9 positions match TRBD1. V was clipped by 3 bases and J by 8 bases; unmatched bases: 5. Per the germline V gene, CDR1 is KGHSH and CDR2 is LQKENI. This CDR3 comprises 15 residues. CDR3 in amino acids: CASSPGGQGYSPLHF. The CDR3 DNA reads as TGTGCCAGCTCACCCGGGGGACAGGGCTATTCACCCCTCCACTTT. The full variable domain, in which reference TRBV18 and TRBJ1-6 provide the parts outside the CDR3, is NAGVMQNPRHLVRRRGQEARLRCSPMKGHSHVYWYRQLPEEGLKFMVYLQKENIIDESGMPKERFSAEFPKEGPSILRIQQVVRGDSAAYFCASSPGGQGYSPLHFGNGTRLTVT.

This chain connects TRBV12-3 or TRBV12-4 to TRBJ1-1; TRBD1 matches 8 bases. V dropped 8 bases and J dropped 5; count of bases not matched to a gene: 7. The CDR3 length is 13 residues. CDR3 in amino acids: CASVAGGRTEAFF. The CDR3 DNA reads as TGTGCCAGCGTGGCAGGGGGCAGAACTGAAGCTTTCTTT.

V usage is TRBV5-8 and J usage is TRBJ1-5, with D perhaps TRBD1 (5 bases). Deletions cut 4 bases from V and 6 bases from J, with 17 bases between. Per germline, CDR1 SGHTS and CDR2 YDEGEE. This CDR3 is 15 amino acids long. Written as DNA, the CDR3 is TGTGCCAGCAGCAGAGGTAGGGGAACCATTCAGCCCCAGCATTTT. Translating it yields CASSRGRGTIQPQHF. Filled out from reference TRBV5-8 and TRBJ1-5, the complete variable domain reads EAGVTQSPTHLIKTRGQQATLRCSPISGHTSVYWYQQALGLGLQFLLWYDEGEERNRGNFPPRFSGRQFPNYSSELNVNALELEDSALYLCASSRGRGTIQPQHFGDGTRLSIL.

The chain couples TRBV30 to TRBJ1-1; D gene unclear. Trimming removed 1 base at V and 4 bases at J, with 13 bases between. The germline gives CDR1 GTSNPN, CDR2 SVGIG (reference sequence). The CDR3 is 14 residues long. CDR3 sequence (DNA): TGTGCCTGGAGTGCCTACCCCCGGGGCACTGAAGCTTTCTTT. Protein sequence: CAWSAYPRGTEAFF.

V is TRBV6-6 and J is TRBJ2-1, with D tentatively TRBD2 (6 bases). CDR1 MNHNY and CDR2 SVGAGI come from the germline V gene (reference sequence). This CDR3 contains 13 residues. The germline V and J ends were trimmed by 6 bases and 5 bases, with 11 bases remaining between them. CDR3 nucleotide sequence: TGTGCCAGCAGCTGGGACTTAAACAATGAGCAGTTCTTC. This codes for CASSWDLNNEQFF.

The gene calls are TRBV5-5 and TRBJ2-3; a weak D match, TRBD2 (6 bases). The V and J ends lost 5 bases and 7 bases respectively, with 23 bases between them. Looked up from germline, CDR1 is SGHKS and CDR2 is YYEKEE (reference sequence). This CDR3 has 16 amino acids. The CDR3 DNA sequence: TGTGCCAGCAGTGGCGTGATCGGGGGATGGGAAAATACGCAGTATTTT. Its protein is CASSGVIGGWENTQYF.

V gene TRBV2 combines with J gene TRBJ1-1; D is uncertain. The CDR3 extends over 14 amino acids. Germline V CDR1 and CDR2: SNHLY, FYNNEI. The ends were cut back, 2 bases at V and 4 bases at J, with 11 bases in the middle. In DNA form, the CDR3 reads TGTGCCAGCAGTGAACAGGATCTTCGCACTGAAGCTTTCTTT. This gives the protein CASSEQDLRTEAFF.

This clone was detected only once. CDR3 protein: CASSVGQGARQNYGYTF. The CDR3 nucleotides read TGTGCCAGCAGCGTGGGACAGGGGGCCAGACAAAACTATGGCTACACCTTC. V is TRBV9 and J is TRBJ1-2; the match to TRBD1 covers 12 bases. Germline CDR1 and CDR2: SGDLS and YYNGEE. CDR3 size: 17 residues. The V gene end was trimmed by 2 bases and the J gene end by 2 bases; junction bases not matched to a gene: 7.

The V call is TRBV29-1, the J call TRBJ2-5, with D possibly TRBD2 on 6 matching bases. The CDR3 length is 12 residues. Trimming stripped 8 bases from V and 3 bases from J, with 13 bases between. Germline CDR1 is SQVTM and CDR2 is ANQGSEA. As DNA, the CDR3 is TGCAGCACCCGGGACTGGAAAGAGACCCAGTACTTC. This gives the protein CSTRDWKETQYF.

The V and J genes are TRBV19 and TRBJ1-1, with D hard to call. Trimming stripped 5 bases from V and 0 bases from J, with 10 bases between. CDR1 is LNHDA, CDR2 SQIVND, per germline (reference sequence). This CDR3 has 14 residues. CDR3 in amino acids: CASSFSELNTEAFF. The CDR3 nucleotides are TGTGCCAGTAGTTTCTCAGAATTGAACACTGAAGCTTTCTTT.

This clone appeared once. The chain uses TRBV14 and TRBJ1-2; D unresolved. V dropped 2 bases and J dropped 4 bases, with 20 bases sitting between them. This CDR3 region has 17 residues. Germline V lookup: CDR1 SGHDN, CDR2 FVKESK. CDR3 amino acids: CASSQSVRQEVFYGYTF. The CDR3 DNA reads as TGTGCCAGCAGCCAATCAGTACGCCAGGAAGTTTTCTATGGCTACACCTTC.

The chain joins TRBV7-2 to TRBJ2-1; D is perhaps TRBD2 (5 bases). Trimming stripped 5 bases from V and 8 bases from J, with 22 bases between. From germline, CDR1 is SGHTA and CDR2 FQGNSA. The CDR3 consists of 16 residues. CDR3 residues: CASSPPGGRPLDEQFF. CDR3 DNA sequence: TGTGCCAGCAGCCCACCCGGAGGCCGTCCTCTCGATGAGCAGTTCTTC.

The chain combines TRBV9 with TRBJ2-1, with D hard to call. CDR1 and CDR2 (germline): SGDLS, YYNGEE. Trimming shortened V by 2 bases and J by 6 bases, and 12 bases separated the two germline ends. The CDR3 extends over 14 amino acids. Here the CDR3 reads CASSVTTYANEQFF. For the CDR3, the DNA is TGTGCCAGCAGCGTTACAACATATGCCAATGAGCAGTTCTTC.

V and J are TRBV21-1 and TRBJ1-5. TRBV21-1 represents a pseudogene. The CDR3 runs to 11 residues. CDR3 loop: CASSNGQPQHF. CDR3 nucleotides: TGTGCCAGCAGCAACGGGCAGCCCCAGCATTTT.

The CDR3 nucleotides are TGTGCCAGCAGTTACGTAGGACAGGGAGTGCAGCCCCAGCATTTT. It yields the protein CASSYVGQGVQPQHF. V gene TRBV6-2 or TRBV6-3 combines with J gene TRBJ1-5, with 8 nucleotides matching TRBD1. The V segment lost 2 bases and the J segment 7 bases; nucleotides outside the gene matches: 7. Per the germline V gene, CDR1 is MNHEY and CDR2 is SVGEGT. The CDR3 loop spans 15 amino acids.

This clone was seen a handful of times. CDR3 loop: CASSQGAQPQHF. CDR3 DNA: TGTGCCAGCAGCCAGGGGGCTCAGCCCCAGCATTTT. This chain uses TRBV3-1 (or the pseudogene TRBV3-2) with TRBJ1-5; weak D call: TRBD1 (6 bases). This CDR3 region has 12 residues. Germline CDR1 LGHDT, CDR2 YNNKEL (reference sequence). V was clipped by 3 bases and J by 6 bases, with 6 bases between them.

Concerning this clone itself: Other nucleotide sequences from this sample produce the same CDR3. This chain links TRBV6-2 or TRBV6-3 with TRBJ1-5, with D possibly being TRBD1 (6 bases). Germline CDR1 and CDR2: MNHEY and SVGEGT. The CDR3 length is 13 residues. V was cut by 5 bases and J by 4 bases, with 9 bases left in between. The CDR3 bases are TGTGCCAGCAGTCCAACAGGGAATCAGCCCCAGCATTTT. Its translation is CASSPTGNQPQHF.

The chain couples TRBV10-1 to TRBJ1-1; maybe TRBD1 (5 bases). Germline CDR1 and CDR2: WNHNN and SYGVQD (reference sequence). This CDR3 has 13 residues. Deletions cut 6 bases from V and 4 bases from J, with 12 bases between. The CDR3 sequence is CASSRFGGTEAFF. CDR3 nucleotides: TGCGCCAGCAGCCGGTTCGGGGGCACTGAAGCTTTCTTT.

The chain combines TRBV19 with TRBJ2-3; D possibly corresponds to TRBD1 (5 bases). CDR3 size: 16 residues. CDR1 and CDR2 from the germline V gene are LNHDA and SQIVND (reference sequence). The V end lost 7 bases, the J end lost 0 bases, and 17 bases lay between the germline ends. As DNA, the CDR3 is TGTGCCAGTACAACCCAAGGGGCCTATAGCACAGATACGCAGTATTTT. Protein: CASTTQGAYSTDTQYF.

This clone is a singleton in its sample. J is TRBJ1-6 and V is TRBV12-1. TRBV12-1 is a known pseudogene. The CDR3 extends over 12 amino acids. CDR3 DNA sequence: TGTGCCAGCAGCTTAAGCAATTCACCCCTCCACTTT. Translated, it gives CASSLSNSPLHF.

J is TRBJ1-2 and V is TRBV6-5; a possible D gene is TRBD1 (6 bases). Germline V gene sequence: CDR1 MNHEY, CDR2 SVGAGI. Trimming removed 2 bases from V and 5 bases from J, with 9 bases in between. The CDR3 loop spans 13 amino acids. CDR3 protein: CASSYGGAYGYTF. In DNA, the CDR3 is TGTGCCAGCAGTTACGGGGGGGCTTATGGCTACACCTTC.

The chain has TRBV10-3 and TRBJ1-1; TRBD1 aligns across 9 bases. Trimming removed 5 bases from V and 5 bases from J; junction bases left unmatched: 6. The V gene's germline CDR1 is ENHRY and CDR2 SYGVKD. The CDR3 spans 14 residues. In DNA form, the CDR3 reads TGTGCCATCAGTTCAGCGGGACAGGGAACTGAAGCTTTCTTT. Amino acids: CAISSAGQGTEAFF.